Each of the 24 T cell receptor beta chains below was sequenced from the same sample in a study of shared clonotypes between healthy human individuals. Using immunoSEQ multiplex PCR, the repertoire was profiled, and TCRdb retains in-frame clones only, with some absent. The data show about 2 million clones, roughly 95% seen once. Sequenced input: naive CD4+ T cells sorted from blood. This sample's subset: CD45RA+ positively selected. These receptors were taken from a man younger than 35 in good health.

The chain recombines TRBV5-1 with TRBJ2-4, with a weak D call TRBD1 (5 bases). Germline lookup yields CDR1 SGHRS and CDR2 YFSETQ. Trimming cost V 4 bases and J 0 bases, with 11 bases left between them. The CDR3 covers 15 residues. CDR3 in DNA: TGCGCCAGCAGCATGGACAACCTAGCCAAAAACATTCAGTACTTC. Translation: CASSMDNLAKNIQYF.

J is TRBJ2-4 and V is TRBV18; D unclear. V dropped 3 bases and J dropped 4 bases, with 13 bases sitting between them. CDR1 and CDR2 (germline): KGHSH, LQKENI. The CDR3 sequence is 15 residues long. The DNA of the CDR3 is TGTGCCAGCTCACCCCCCGGAGCCCGTAAAAACATTCAGTACTTC. This encodes CASSPPGARKNIQYF.

The chain employs TRBV19 and TRBJ2-7; 9 nucleotides line up with TRBD2. The CDR3 totals 15 residues. CDR1 LNHDA and CDR2 SQIVND come from the germline V gene (reference sequence). Germline trimming cut 5 bases from V and 0 bases from J; bases unmatched to any gene: 5. CDR3 coding DNA: TGTGCCAGTAGTGCACTAGCGGGTAGCTCCTACGAGCAGTACTTC. Residues: CASSALAGSSYEQYF. The variable domain in full, completed from reference TRBV19 and TRBJ2-7, reads DGGITQSPKYLFRKEGQNVTLSCEQNLNHDAMYWYRQDPGQGLRLIYYSQIVNDFQKGDIAEGYSVSREKKESFPLTVTSAQKNPTAFYLCASSALAGSSYEQYFGPGTRLTVT.

The V call is TRBV30, the J call TRBJ2-5; D gene ambiguous. Germline V gene data show CDR1 as GTSNPN and CDR2 as SVGIG (reference sequence). The V end was cut by 4 bases, the J end by 3 bases, with 9 bases between. This CDR3 region has 12 residues. This CDR3 reads CAWTRQKETQYF. In nucleotides, the CDR3 is TGTGCCTGGACTAGGCAAAAAGAGACCCAGTACTTC.

This chain links TRBV6-1 with TRBJ1-3, with unresolved D. Germline values: CDR1 MNHNS, CDR2 SASEGT. The CDR3 consists of 15 residues. V dropped 7 bases and J dropped 0 bases, with 13 bases sitting between them. CDR3 residues: CASIAQRISGNTIYF. The CDR3 nucleotides read TGTGCCAGCATTGCACAGCGAATCTCTGGAAACACCATATATTTT.

With respect to this clone: Other DNA variants within this sample encode the same CDR3. The chain has TRBV30 and TRBJ1-6, with TRBD1 matching over 7 bases. Losses at the gene ends were 3 bases for V and 7 bases for J; bases not matched to a gene: 3. The CDR3 is 13 residues long. The germline gives CDR1 GTSNPN, CDR2 SVGIG (reference sequence). The CDR3, as DNA: TGTGCCTGGAGAGGACAGGACAATTCACCCCTCCACTTT. Its translation is CAWRGQDNSPLHF.

This clone showed up just once. This chain links TRBV5-8 with TRBJ1-5; TRBD1 matches at 7 bases. Germline trimming cut 3 bases from V and 3 bases from J; bases unmatched to any gene: 15. Germline V gene sequence: CDR1 SGHTS, CDR2 YDEGEE. This CDR3 comprises 18 residues. CDR3 protein: CASSYTGTENRNNQPQHF. Written as DNA, the CDR3 is TGTGCCAGCAGCTATACCGGGACAGAAAATCGGAACAATCAGCCCCAGCATTTT.

The chain carries TRBV7-2 and TRBJ1-4, with D maybe TRBD1 (5 bases). The germline V gene encodes CDR1 SGHTA and CDR2 FQGNSA. Trimming removed 6 bases from V and 12 bases from J, with 20 bases in between. There are 14 residues in the CDR3. CDR3 coding DNA: TGTGCCAGCAGACAGACCTCGGGGACCGGGGAACTGTTTTTT. Protein product: CASRQTSGTGELFF.

The V call is TRBV6-5, the J call TRBJ2-1; D remains unclear. V lost 8 bases to trimming and J lost 5 bases, with 7 bases between them. Germline V gives CDR1 MNHEY, CDR2 SVGAGI. The CDR3 runs 11 residues. This CDR3 reads CASFRNNEQFF. DNA for the CDR3: TGTGCCAGCTTTCGGAACAATGAGCAGTTCTTC.

The chain links TRBV11-2 to TRBJ2-7, with a weak D call TRBD2 (6 bases). The CDR3 consists of 15 residues. V lost 5 bases, J lost 7 bases, and 21 bases lay in between. CDR1 and CDR2 (germline): SGHAT, FQNNGV. In DNA, the CDR3 is TGTGCCAGCAGCCCCGATCGGGGGAGTTGGGTGGAGCAGTACTTC. Translation gives CASSPDRGSWVEQYF. Based on the CDR3 plus reference TRBV11-2 and TRBJ2-7, the full variable domain is EAGVAQSPRYKIIEKRQSVAFWCNPISGHATLYWYQQILGQGPKLLIQFQNNGVVDDSQLPKDRFSAERLKGVDSTLKIQPAKLEDSAVYLCASSPDRGSWVEQYFGPGTRLTVT.

The rearrangement joins TRBV6-1 to TRBJ2-2; TRBD1 agrees at 11 bases. Germline V gene lookup returns CDR1 MNHNS and CDR2 SASEGT. J gave up 4 bases and V 10 bases, and 5 bases lay outside the gene matches. The CDR3 sequence is 14 residues long. The CDR3 nucleotides read TGTGCCATCAATGGACAGGGGGCCACCGGGGAGCTGTTTTTT. Translating gives CAINGQGATGELFF.

As for this clone: This same CDR3 is encoded by further DNA sequences in the sample. CDR3 in DNA: TGTGCCAGCAGCTTAGACGGACGGAGAAATCAGCCCCAGCATTTT. It is translated as CASSLDGRRNQPQHF. The rearrangement uses TRBV11-2 and TRBJ1-5, with D uncertain. V shed 0 bases and J shed 4 bases, with 10 bases lying between them. This CDR3 has 15 residues. Germline V gene data show CDR1 as SGHAT and CDR2 as FQNNGV.

The chain couples TRBV28 to TRBJ2-3; D might be TRBD1 or TRBD2, each matching 5 bases. V lost 5 bases and J lost 2, with 14 bases in between. The CDR3 has 15 amino acids. Germline values: CDR1 MDHEN, CDR2 SYDVKM. In DNA, the CDR3 is TGTGCCAGCAGTCCCTCAGGGACCACCACAGATACGCAGTATTTT. Its translation: CASSPSGTTTDTQYF.

The chain couples TRBV5-1 to TRBJ1-4; D may be TRBD1 (5 bases). Between the trimmed V and J ends, which lost 0 bases and 7 bases, there was a span of 13 bases. CDR3 length equals 15 residues. Germline CDR1 SGHRS, CDR2 YFSETQ. DNA of the CDR3: TGCGCCAGCAGCTTGGAAGAGGGGATTGGTGAAAAACTGTTTTTT. Amino acids: CASSLEEGIGEKLFF.

This chain connects TRBV5-1 to TRBJ1-1; a weak D match, TRBD1 (5 bases). This CDR3 has 15 residues. Germline assignment: CDR1 SGHRS and CDR2 YFSETQ. Trimming shortened V by 1 base and J by 0 bases, and 10 bases separated the two germline ends. CDR3 sequence: CASSLNTGLNTEAFF. The CDR3 DNA follows: TGCGCCAGCAGCTTGAATACAGGTCTGAACACTGAAGCTTTCTTT. Full variable domain (outside the CDR3, taken from reference TRBV5-1 and TRBJ1-1): KAGVTQTPRYLIKTRGQQVTLSCSPISGHRSVSWYQQTPGQGLQFLFEYFSETQRNKGNFPGRFSGRQFSNSRSEMNVSTLELGDSALYLCASSLNTGLNTEAFFGQGTRLTVV.

J is TRBJ2-7 and V is TRBV27; 7 bases map to TRBD2. Germline CDR1 reads MNHEY; CDR2 reads SMNVEV (reference sequence). Trimming at V came to 0 bases and at J to 3 bases, leaving 8 bases not matched to a gene. CDR3 length: 16 amino acids. This CDR3 is CASSLSSSGGSYEQYF. For the CDR3, the DNA is TGTGCCAGCAGTTTATCCTCCTCGGGGGGTAGCTACGAGCAGTACTTC.

The gene calls are TRBV7-2 and TRBJ2-2; possibly TRBD1 for D (5 bases). The CDR3 sequence is 17 residues long. The V and J ends lost 5 bases and 0 bases respectively, with 16 bases between them. CDR1 and CDR2 from the germline V gene are SGHTA and FQGNSA. This CDR3 is CASSPDWGGTNTGELFF. The CDR3 bases are TGTGCCAGCAGCCCCGATTGGGGCGGTACGAACACCGGGGAGCTGTTTTTT.

The V gene is TRBV6-5, the J gene TRBJ1-6, with D unclear. This CDR3 is built from 14 residues. Between the trimmed V and J ends, which lost 6 bases and 7 bases, there was a span of 13 bases. Germline CDR1 is MNHEY and CDR2 is SVGAGI. CDR3 in amino acids: CASRRPHGNSPLHF. In DNA, the CDR3 is TGTGCCAGCAGAAGACCCCACGGGAATTCACCCCTCCACTTT.

The chain uses TRBV18 and TRBJ2-3; D may be TRBD1 (6 bases). The CDR3 is 17 amino acids. The V gene lost 3 bases and the J gene lost 4 bases, with 20 bases spanning the gap. The germline V gene encodes CDR1 KGHSH and CDR2 LQKENI. The chain's CDR3 is CASSPLRTVIRADTQYF. The CDR3 DNA follows: TGTGCCAGCTCACCCCTTCGGACAGTTATTCGCGCAGATACGCAGTATTTT.

Comment on this clone: This may stem from a read error, because a much larger clone lies one nucleotide away. Other nucleotide sequences in the sample specify the same CDR3. V gene TRBV7-8 combines with J gene TRBJ2-7; D call uncertain. Germline CDR1 is SGHVS and CDR2 is FQNEAQ. This CDR3 has 11 residues. With 5 bases removed from V and 1 base from J, the gap between germline ends came to 3 bases. The CDR3 loop reads CASSASYEQYF. CDR3 nucleotides: TGTGCCAGCAGCGCATCCTACGAGCAGTACTTC. The variable domain in full, completed from reference TRBV7-8 and TRBJ2-7, reads GAGVSQSPRYKVAKRGQDVALRCDPISGHVSLFWYQQALGQGPEFLTYFQNEAQLDKSGLPSDRFFAERPEGSVSTLKIQRTQQEDSAVYLCASSASYEQYFGPGTRLTVT.

The V and J genes are TRBV4-1 and TRBJ2-1; TRBD1 aligns across 8 bases. CDR1 and CDR2 (germline): MGHRA, YSYEKL. Trimming cost V 8 bases and J 6 bases; bases outside gene matches: 9. The CDR3 is 14 residues long. The CDR3 protein is CASQGAPRFNEQFF. For the CDR3, the DNA is TGCGCCAGCCAGGGGGCTCCTCGCTTCAATGAGCAGTTCTTC.

The table lists this clone with a count of one. This rearrangement joins TRBV21-1 to TRBJ2-5; TRBD1 reflects the table's D call only, with no check against the DNA. TRBV21-1 represents a pseudogene. The CDR3 contains 14 residues. CDR3 residues: CASSKRGFSETQYF. The CDR3 coding sequence is TGTGCCAGCAGCAAAAGGGGGTTTTCGGAGACCCAGTACTTC.

This chain joins TRBV11-2 and TRBJ1-2; D is ambiguous. In germline, CDR1 is SGHAT, CDR2 FQNNGV. Between the trimmed V and J ends, which lost 0 bases and 6 bases, there was a span of 8 bases. The CDR3 spans 13 residues. The DNA for the CDR3 is TGTGCCAGCAGCTTAGATCTATGGGATGGCTACACCTTC. Translated: CASSLDLWDGYTF. The full variable domain, with the rest looked up from reference TRBV11-2 and TRBJ1-2, is EAGVAQSPRYKIIEKRQSVAFWCNPISGHATLYWYQQILGQGPKLLIQFQNNGVVDDSQLPKDRFSAERLKGVDSTLKIQPAKLEDSAVYLCASSLDLWDGYTFGSGTRLTVV.

CDR3 sequence: CASSAWASGRVGTQYF. Written as DNA, the CDR3 is TGTGCCAGCAGCGCCTGGGCTAGCGGGAGAGTGGGGACCCAGTACTTC. The chain combines TRBV7-9 with TRBJ2-5; 10 bases agree with TRBD2. There are 16 residues in the CDR3. V trimming: 5 bases; J trimming: 7 bases; junction bases outside the gene matches: 13. The germline gives CDR1 SEHNR, CDR2 FQNEAQ (reference sequence).